One sample yielded the 27 T cell receptor beta chains listed below, sequenced in a study of cytotoxic CD8 clonotypes in ibrutinib-treated CLL. Measured with immunoSEQ multiplex PCR; TCRdb has only the in-frame clones, and not every one. The sample has nearly 85,000 clones, more than 75% seen once. The sequencing here drew on PBMCs, taken after 12 months of ibrutinib treatment. The receptor source for this set is a human donor with chronic lymphocytic leukemia.

This clone appeared once. The chain uses TRBV7-6 and TRBJ1-5, with no clear D. Germline CDR1 SGHVS, CDR2 FNYEAQ. Trimming pared 2 bases from V and 5 bases from J, leaving 7 bases between. There are 13 residues in the CDR3. The CDR3 region is CASSLTDDQPQHF. DNA for the CDR3: TGTGCCAGCAGCTTAACCGACGATCAGCCCCAGCATTTT.

The chain employs TRBV4-1 and TRBJ1-5; 9 bases are a match to TRBD1. V shed 0 bases and J 2 bases; nucleotides not matched to a gene: 5. This CDR3 is 17 amino acids long. Germline CDR1 is MGHRA and CDR2 is YSYEKL. CDR3 coding DNA: TGCGCCAGCAGCCAAGAGGCCACAGGGGGCGGCAATCAGCCCCAGCATTTT. This codes for CASSQEATGGGNQPQHF.

On this clone: The same CDR3 can be traced to other DNA sequences in this sample. The rearrangement links TRBV9 to TRBJ2-1; D is possibly TRBD1 (7 bases). V was pared by 0 bases and J by 4 bases, with 11 bases between. Germline CDR1 and CDR2: SGDLS and YYNGEE. The CDR3 is 15 residues long. The CDR3 reads CASSVAGGSYNEQFF. The DNA for the CDR3 is TGTGCCAGCAGCGTAGCAGGGGGGAGTTACAATGAGCAGTTCTTC.

This chain joins TRBV6-5 and TRBJ1-2; D may be TRBD1 (5 bases). CDR1 is MNHEY and CDR2 is SVGAGI in the germline V gene. The germline V and J ends were trimmed by 2 bases and 4 bases, with 11 bases remaining between them. This CDR3 is 14 amino acids long. CDR3 in DNA: TGTGCCAGCAGTTACCGGGCGGGGGGCTATGGCTACACCTTC. Translation: CASSYRAGGYGYTF.

The V and J genes are TRBV5-4 and TRBJ2-5, with D maybe TRBD2 (5 bases). The CDR3 has 13 residues. From germline, CDR1 is SGHNT and CDR2 YYREEE (reference sequence). V lost 1 base and J lost 2, with 6 bases in between. CDR3 residues: CASSLRLQETQYF. DNA for the CDR3: TGTGCCAGCAGCTTGCGACTACAAGAGACCCAGTACTTC.

On this clone: The sample has other DNA sequences that encode this CDR3 too. The rearrangement uses TRBV4-3 and TRBJ1-4; maybe TRBD1 (6 bases). V lost 2 bases and J lost 1, with 17 bases in between. The CDR3 extends over 18 amino acids. From germline, CDR1 is LGHNA and CDR2 YSLEER. The CDR3 loop is CASSQLPTGLGTNEKLFF. The CDR3 nucleotides read TGCGCCAGCAGCCAACTACCGACAGGCTTAGGAACTAATGAAAAACTGTTTTTT.

This chain links TRBV5-1 with TRBJ2-4, with unresolved D. The CDR3 spans 15 residues. Germline V gives CDR1 SGHRS, CDR2 YFSETQ. V was trimmed by 4 bases and J by 0 bases, leaving 11 bases between them. This chain's CDR3 is CASSPPSLAKNIQYF. CDR3 DNA: TGCGCCAGCAGCCCCCCGAGTCTAGCCAAAAACATTCAGTACTTC.

The chain recombines TRBV4-1 with TRBJ2-3; 8 nucleotides match TRBD2. Germline V lookup: CDR1 MGHRA, CDR2 YSYEKL. J lost 2 bases, V lost 4 bases, and 5 bases had no gene match. The CDR3 has 15 residues. CDR3 residues: CASSPPAGATDTQYF. In DNA, the CDR3 is TGCGCCAGCAGCCCCCCAGCGGGAGCCACAGATACGCAGTATTTT.

This clone was observed a handful of times. The J gene is TRBJ2-6, the V gene TRBV6-5; 9 nucleotides agree with TRBD1. The CDR3 runs 15 residues. Germline assignment: CDR1 MNHEY and CDR2 SVGAGI. V trimming: 6 bases; J trimming: 4 bases; junction bases outside the gene matches: 4. The CDR3 region is CASSRTGAGANVLTF. DNA of the CDR3: TGTGCCAGCAGCCGGACAGGGGCCGGGGCCAACGTCCTGACTTTC.

A few counts support this clone. V and J are TRBV27 and TRBJ1-4; D not resolved. The CDR3 runs 13 residues. Germline V CDR1 and CDR2: MNHEY, SMNVEV (reference sequence). Deletions cut 6 bases from V and 8 bases from J, with 13 bases between. The CDR3 DNA reads as TGTGCCAGCAGCCCAAGTTCCGCGGAAAAACTGTTTTTT. Its translation: CASSPSSAEKLFF.

This clone was counted a single time. The chain has TRBV30 and TRBJ1-5; 12 positions agree with TRBD1. This CDR3 has 16 amino acids. Germline loops: CDR1 GTSNPN, CDR2 SVGIG (reference sequence). Trimming took 3 bases from V and 7 from J; bases not matched to a gene: 10. The CDR3 loop is CAWSPPGTGGWQPQHF. In DNA, the CDR3 is TGTGCCTGGAGCCCCCCCGGGACAGGGGGCTGGCAGCCCCAGCATTTT.

The chain is built from TRBV28 and TRBJ2-3; D is undetermined. V was clipped by 6 bases and J by 0 bases, with 16 bases between them. Looked up from germline, CDR1 is MDHEN and CDR2 is SYDVKM. The CDR3 has 16 amino acids. CDR3 in amino acids: CASSPPLGPSTDTQYF. As DNA, the CDR3 is TGTGCCAGCAGCCCCCCGTTGGGCCCTAGCACAGATACGCAGTATTTT.

This chain uses TRBV19 with TRBJ2-1; D is perhaps TRBD1 or TRBD2 (6 bases each). V was shortened by 4 bases and J by 1 base, with 17 bases between the two germline ends. Germline V gene lookup returns CDR1 LNHDA and CDR2 SQIVND (reference sequence). The CDR3 runs to 17 residues. CDR3 DNA sequence: TGTGCCAGTAGTACGGGGGCAGGGAGCCGTTCCTACAATGAGCAGTTCTTC. Its translation is CASSTGAGSRSYNEQFF.

This chain connects TRBV5-1 to TRBJ1-4; the D gene is possibly TRBD1 (5 bases). The CDR3 is 13 residues long. With 3 bases removed from V and 7 bases from J, the gap between germline ends came to 10 bases. The germline CDR1 and CDR2 sequences are SGHRS and YFSETQ. The CDR3 nucleotides read TGCGCCAGCAGCTCCCCCGGGGCTGAAAAACTGTTTTTT. Encoded protein: CASSSPGAEKLFF.

The J gene is TRBJ2-7, the V gene TRBV7-9; maybe TRBD2 (6 bases). The CDR3 has 13 amino acids. CDR1 and CDR2 (germline): SEHNR, FQNEAQ (reference sequence). V was cut by 3 bases and J by 6 bases, with 12 bases left in between. The CDR3 spells CASSFGGGVEQYF. Here the CDR3 DNA reads TGTGCCAGCAGCTTTGGTGGAGGGGTCGAGCAGTACTTC.

The chain carries TRBV28 and TRBJ2-5; D possibly corresponds to TRBD2 (6 bases). The CDR3 is 14 amino acids. CDR1 is MDHEN and CDR2 is SYDVKM in the germline V gene. V lost 0 bases and J 1 base, leaving 6 bases between the germline ends. The CDR3 bases are TGTGCCAGCAGTTTATGGACTAGCCAAGAGACCCAGTACTTC. This gives the protein CASSLWTSQETQYF.

In its sample, this clone was seen a few times. The J gene is TRBJ1-1, the V gene TRBV11-2; TRBD1 agrees at 7 bases. This CDR3 spans 17 amino acids. Germline lookup yields CDR1 SGHAT and CDR2 FQNNGV. V lost 5 bases and J lost 5; bases outside the gene matches: 17. The CDR3 reads CASSGGQVEISRTEAFF. For the CDR3, the DNA is TGTGCCAGCAGCGGCGGACAGGTTGAGATATCGAGGACTGAAGCTTTCTTT.

J is TRBJ2-7 and V is TRBV11-3, with a possible D match to TRBD2 (5 bases). V was trimmed by 1 base and J by 4 bases, leaving 20 bases between them. The CDR3 has 17 amino acids. Germline CDR1 is SGHNT and CDR2 is YENEEA. For the CDR3, the DNA is TGTGCCAGCAGCTTAGTTAGTCTGGGCGGGCATTGGTACGAGCAGTACTTC. Translation gives CASSLVSLGGHWYEQYF.

The chain employs TRBV28 and TRBJ2-1, with TRBD2 identical over 7 bases. After removal of 1 base from V and 2 bases from J, the junction contained 11 bases not matched to a gene. The CDR3 contains 18 residues. Germline V gives CDR1 MDHEN, CDR2 SYDVKM. The CDR3 loop reads CASSLSGAGERAYNEQFF. The DNA of the CDR3 is TGTGCCAGCAGTTTATCCGGGGCGGGGGAGCGGGCCTACAATGAGCAGTTCTTC.

The chain joins TRBV28 to TRBJ2-7; D gene uncertain. V shed 6 bases and J shed 4 bases, with 7 bases lying between them. Germline CDR1 reads MDHEN; CDR2 reads SYDVKM. CDR3 length: 11 amino acids. DNA of the CDR3: TGTGCCAGCAGAGGCTATTACGAGCAGTACTTC. It translates to CASRGYYEQYF.

The rearrangement joins TRBV5-8 to TRBJ2-3, with D hard to call. V dropped 0 bases and J dropped 0 bases, with 5 bases sitting between them. This CDR3 has 14 amino acids. Germline V CDR1 and CDR2: SGHTS, YDEGEE. CDR3 bases: TGTGCCAGCAGCTTGGGGCGGAGCACAGATACGCAGTATTTT. Amino acid sequence: CASSLGRSTDTQYF.

The chain employs TRBV30 and TRBJ1-4; a possible D gene is TRBD1 (5 bases). Germline CDR1 reads GTSNPN; CDR2 reads SVGIG (reference sequence). The CDR3 runs 15 residues. V shed 5 bases and J shed 7 bases, with 20 bases lying between them. In DNA, the CDR3 is TGTGCCTGGGGTCGGAGGGGAAAGCGACCTGAAAAACTGTTTTTT. Amino acid sequence: CAWGRRGKRPEKLFF.

The rearrangement joins TRBV7-2 to TRBJ2-5; TRBD2 is a possible D gene (5 bases). The CDR3 loop spans 14 amino acids. V dropped 2 bases and J dropped 5 bases, with 12 bases sitting between them. Germline CDR1 is SGHTA and CDR2 is FQGNSA. The CDR3 DNA reads as TGTGCCAGCAGCTTATACGGGGTCTCCGAGACCCAGTACTTC. Its translation: CASSLYGVSETQYF.

V gene TRBV7-9 combines with J gene TRBJ2-5; D is unresolved. Germline lookup yields CDR1 SEHNR and CDR2 FQNEAQ (reference sequence). V lost 4 bases and J lost 5, with 2 bases in between. The CDR3 runs to 10 residues. The CDR3 spells CASSWETQYF. The CDR3 DNA reads as TGTGCCAGCAGCTGGGAGACCCAGTACTTC.

This clone was detected a few times. V and J are TRBV7-9 and TRBJ2-2; D is uncertain. V lost 9 bases to trimming and J lost 6 bases, with 11 bases between them. The CDR3 is 12 amino acids. CDR1 is SEHNR, CDR2 FQNEAQ, per germline (reference sequence). In DNA, the CDR3 is TGTGCCAGTAGGCCTCCATCCGGGGAGCTGTTTTTT. Encoded protein: CASRPPSGELFF. Supplemented by reference TRBV7-9 and TRBJ2-2, the full variable domain reads DTGVSQNPRHKITKRGQNVTFRCDPISEHNRLYWYRQTLGQGPEFLTYFQNEAQLEKSRLLSDRFSAERPKGSFSTLEIQRTEQGDSAMYLCASRPPSGELFFGEGSRLTVL.

The rearrangement uses TRBV10-3 and TRBJ2-1, with TRBD2 matching over 8 bases. From germline, CDR1 is ENHRY and CDR2 SYGVKD. CDR3 length equals 15 residues. V lost 2 bases and J lost 8; bases outside the gene matches: 8. CDR3 sequence reads: CAISEGSGGRDEQFF. The CDR3 DNA reads TGTGCCATCAGTGAGGGGAGCGGGGGTAGGGATGAGCAGTTCTTC.

The chain is built from TRBV15 and TRBJ1-5, with D possibly TRBD1 on 5 matching bases. Germline CDR1 reads LNHNV; CDR2 reads YYDKDF (reference sequence). The CDR3 totals 13 residues. The V and J ends lost 6 bases and 5 bases respectively, with 11 bases between them. The CDR3 DNA reads TGTGCCACCAGGGCAGGGACTCATCAGCCCCAGCATTTT. It encodes CATRAGTHQPQHF.